Following are 10 T cell receptor beta chains from one sample sequenced in a study of blood T cell repertoires in COVID-19. The data were produced by immunoSEQ multiplex PCR, yet TCRdb's version contains in-frame clones alone and is incomplete. The repertoire holds 350,000 to 450,000 clones, with around 92% as singletons. The specimen sequenced was peripheral blood. The source is a middle-aged man with acute or convalescent COVID-19.

Only one count was recorded for this clone. This chain uses TRBV28 with TRBJ2-3; 10 bases match TRBD2. Germline loops: CDR1 MDHEN, CDR2 SYDVKM. Trimming cost V 6 bases and J 2 bases; bases outside gene matches: 8. The CDR3 contains 16 residues. The CDR3 region has the DNA TGTGCCAGCAGGTCCATTAGCGGGAGGAACACAGATACGCAGTATTTT. Its protein is CASRSISGRNTDTQYF.

The V call is TRBV15, the J call TRBJ1-5; 10 nucleotides line up with TRBD1. Germline loops: CDR1 LNHNV, CDR2 YYDKDF (reference sequence). CDR3 length equals 16 residues. Losses at the gene ends were 1 base for V and 5 bases for J; bases not matched to a gene: 5. This CDR3 reads CATSRAGQGSDQPQHF. As DNA, the CDR3 is TGTGCCACCAGCAGAGCGGGACAGGGGTCAGATCAGCCCCAGCATTTT.

The V and J genes are TRBV28 and TRBJ2-1; no clear D. The CDR3 consists of 12 residues. The V end was cut by 2 bases, the J end by 7 bases, with 6 bases between. Germline loops: CDR1 MDHEN, CDR2 SYDVKM. CDR3 loop: CASSLPRNEQFF. CDR3 DNA: TGTGCCAGCAGTTTACCCCGGAATGAGCAGTTCTTC. Full variable domain (remainder filled in from reference TRBV28 and TRBJ2-1): DVKVTQSSRYLVKRTGEKVFLECVQDMDHENMFWYRQDPGLGLRLIYFSYDVKMKEKGDIPEGYSVSREKKERFSLILESASTNQTSMYLCASSLPRNEQFFGPGTRLTVL.

This clone appeared a single time. The chain employs TRBV28 and TRBJ2-7; TRBD2 matches 11 bases. This CDR3 has 16 residues. With 6 bases clipped from V and 2 bases from J, the junction kept 9 bases outside the gene matches. From germline, CDR1 is MDHEN and CDR2 SYDVKM. DNA of the CDR3: TGTGCCAGCAGGCCGAGGCTAGCGGGAGGAACCTACGAGCAGTACTTC. It specifies CASRPRLAGGTYEQYF.

This chain connects TRBV5-1 to TRBJ2-5; TRBD1 is a possible D gene (6 bases). Germline CDR1 and CDR2: SGHRS and YFSETQ. CDR3 size: 13 residues. Trimming took 4 bases from V and 5 from J, leaving 12 bases between them. CDR3 coding DNA: TGCGCCAGCAGCATACAGGGTCAGGAGACCCAGTACTTC. Its protein product is CASSIQGQETQYF.

The rearrangement uses TRBV7-3 and TRBJ1-2; D perhaps matches TRBD1 (5 bases). The ends were cut back, 4 bases at V and 4 bases at J, with 13 bases in the middle. The CDR3 has 14 amino acids. CDR1 and CDR2 from the germline V gene are SGHTA and FQGTGA. The CDR3, as DNA: TGTGCCAGCAGCTCCTTCAGGCAGGGCTATGGCTACACCTTC. Translated, it gives CASSSFRQGYGYTF.

This clone was detected once. V gene TRBV18 combines with J gene TRBJ2-7, with TRBD1 as a possible D gene (6 bases). Trimming stripped 3 bases from V and 1 base from J, with 13 bases between. Germline V gene lookup returns CDR1 KGHSH and CDR2 LQKENI. The CDR3 consists of 15 residues. The CDR3 is CASSPTGTLSYEQYF. In DNA, the CDR3 is TGTGCCAGCTCACCTACCGGGACACTGTCCTACGAGCAGTACTTC.

The rearrangement joins TRBV4-2 to TRBJ1-1; tentative D call: TRBD1 (6 bases). The CDR3 consists of 14 residues. The germline gives CDR1 LGHNA, CDR2 YNFKEQ. Trimming removed 2 bases from V and 3 bases from J, with 10 bases in between. CDR3 nucleotides: TGTGCCAGCAGCCAACTAGGGGGGGACACTGAAGCTTTCTTT. Residues: CASSQLGGDTEAFF.

The chain couples TRBV2 to TRBJ1-2; D may be TRBD1 (6 bases). The CDR3 is 13 amino acids. Trimming left V 1 base short and J 8 bases short, with 11 bases between. Germline V gene lookup returns CDR1 SNHLY and CDR2 FYNNEI. The CDR3 sequence is CASSEGAGTGYTF. DNA for the CDR3: TGTGCCAGCAGTGAAGGAGCGGGGACAGGCTACACCTTC.

The J gene is TRBJ2-7, the V gene TRBV9; D perhaps matches TRBD1 (6 bases). The germline V gene has CDR1 SGDLS and CDR2 YYNGEE. The CDR3 length is 13 residues. Deletions cut 3 bases from V and 2 bases from J, with 9 bases between. In DNA form, the CDR3 reads TGTGCCAGCAGCGCGTGGGACACCTACGAGCAGTACTTC. It translates to CASSAWDTYEQYF.